The 23 T cell receptor beta chains presented below share a single source sample, sequenced in a study of blood T cells in healthy people across ages. Using a J-beta primer mix together with a sample-barcoded 5' primer, a second PCR was run for about 7 to 12 cycles. TCRdb independently ran MiXCR on the 5' RACE reads; one entry per CDR3 protein. The sample lists approximately 1.5 million distinct CDR3 sequences, 35% to 45% occurring once. Sequencing was done on a sample of blood. Receptors were obtained from a woman between 18 and 29 years old in good health.

J is TRBJ2-3 and V is TRBV5-1, with D maybe TRBD2 (5 bases). The CDR3 has 14 residues. CDR1 is SGHRS and CDR2 is YFSETQ in the germline V gene. Between the trimmed V and J ends, which lost 6 bases and 4 bases, there was a span of 15 bases. The chain's CDR3 is CASTREGPSDTQYF. DNA of the CDR3: TGCGCCAGCACGAGAGAGGGTCCATCAGATACGCAGTATTTT.

The chain is built from TRBV7-2 and TRBJ2-1; D is possibly TRBD1 or TRBD2 (5 bases each). CDR1 SGHTA and CDR2 FQGNSA come from the germline V gene. The CDR3 length is 15 residues. V lost 1 base and J 7 bases, leaving 14 bases between the germline ends. CDR3 sequence reads: CASSLVAGSGNEQFF. The CDR3, as DNA: TGTGCCAGCAGCTTAGTGGCAGGGTCGGGGAATGAGCAGTTCTTC. The full variable domain, with the rest looked up from reference TRBV7-2 and TRBJ2-1, is GAGVSQSPSNKVTEKGKDVELRCDPISGHTALYWYRQSLGQGLEFLIYFQGNSAPDKSGLPSDRFSAERTGGSVSTLTIQRTQQEDSAVYLCASSLVAGSGNEQFFGPGTRLTVL.

This clonotype turned up a few times. This rearrangement joins TRBV5-6 to TRBJ1-5; weak D call: TRBD1 (5 bases). V was clipped by 3 bases and J by 2 bases, with 12 bases between them. CDR3 length: 15 residues. Germline V gives CDR1 SGHDT, CDR2 YYEEEE. The CDR3 nucleotides are TGTGCCAGCAGCTGGAGGGGTGTTGGCAATCAGCCCCAGCATTTT. Its translation is CASSWRGVGNQPQHF.

This clonotype was recorded a few times. This chain links TRBV4-2 with TRBJ2-1; possible D gene TRBD2, 5 bases. Trimming cost V 4 bases and J 5 bases, with 18 bases left between them. This CDR3 is built from 16 residues. Germline V gene lookup returns CDR1 LGHNA and CDR2 YNFKEQ. CDR3 sequence reads: CASSLSPGFPNNEQFF. In nucleotides, the CDR3 is TGTGCCAGCAGCCTCTCGCCGGGGTTCCCCAACAATGAGCAGTTCTTC.

This clonotype was counted between two and nine times. The chain uses TRBV29-1 and TRBJ1-2; D gene ambiguous. Germline V gives CDR1 SQVTM, CDR2 ANQGSEA. CDR3 size: 10 residues. The V end lost 3 bases, the J end lost 5 bases, and 4 bases lay between the germline ends. For the CDR3, the DNA is TGCAGCGTTGACCGTTATGGCTACACCTTC. Translated: CSVDRYGYTF.

This clonotype was seen only a few times. The chain joins TRBV7-9 to TRBJ1-1; the D gene is possibly TRBD1 (5 bases). CDR3 size: 14 residues. The germline CDR1 and CDR2 sequences are SEHNR and FQNEAQ (reference sequence). Between the trimmed V and J ends, which lost 5 bases and 5 bases, there was a span of 15 bases. CDR3 in amino acids: CASSPGWGTTEAFF. Written as DNA, the CDR3 is TGTGCCAGCAGCCCAGGCTGGGGGACGACTGAAGCTTTCTTT.

This clonotype turned up a few times. The chain links TRBV6-5 to TRBJ1-1, with D unclear. V was trimmed by 2 bases and J by 0 bases, leaving 7 bases between them. The CDR3 runs to 14 residues. Looked up from germline, CDR1 is MNHEY and CDR2 is SVGAGI. The CDR3 DNA reads as TGTGCCAGCAGTTACGTCAGTCTGAACACTGAAGCTTTCTTT. Protein sequence: CASSYVSLNTEAFF.

CDR3 bases: TGTGCCAGCGCCTTAGGGGGAACAGATACGCAGTATTTT. Its protein is CASALGGTDTQYF. The V call is TRBV7-6, the J call TRBJ2-3; D possibly corresponds to TRBD1 (6 bases). Trimming shortened V by 8 bases and J by 3 bases, and 12 bases separated the two germline ends. Germline V gene lookup returns CDR1 SGHVS and CDR2 FNYEAQ. This CDR3 contains 13 residues.

This clonotype has only a few counts. The chain links TRBV4-3 to TRBJ1-2; D remains ambiguous. Between the trimmed V and J ends, which lost 4 bases and 2 bases, there was a span of 14 bases. Germline V gene sequence: CDR1 LGHNA, CDR2 YSLEER. This CDR3 contains 15 residues. DNA of the CDR3: TGCGCCAGCAGCCTCTCAGCCCCAGCGAACTATGGCTACACCTTC. It yields the protein CASSLSAPANYGYTF.

J is TRBJ2-4 and V is TRBV7-6; TRBD2 is a possible D gene (6 bases). Trimming pared 5 bases from V and 6 bases from J, leaving 11 bases between. This CDR3 contains 13 residues. Germline lookup yields CDR1 SGHVS and CDR2 FNYEAQ. CDR3 in DNA: TGTGCCAGCAGCCACGGGACTGGAAACATTCAGTACTTC. Translation: CASSHGTGNIQYF.

This chain links TRBV7-8 with TRBJ2-3, with 7 bases identical to TRBD2. Germline CDR1 and CDR2: SGHVS and FQNEAQ. Trimming removed 6 bases from V and 4 bases from J; junction bases left unmatched: 7. The CDR3 covers 14 residues. CDR3 protein: CASSPEREPDTQYF. The CDR3 DNA follows: TGTGCCAGCAGTCCCGAGCGGGAACCAGATACGCAGTATTTT. Complete variable domain (other parts from reference TRBV7-8 and TRBJ2-3): GAGVSQSPRYKVAKRGQDVALRCDPISGHVSLFWYQQALGQGPEFLTYFQNEAQLDKSGLPSDRFFAERPEGSVSTLKIQRTQQEDSAVYLCASSPEREPDTQYFGPGTRLTVL.

This clonotype was observed once. The rearrangement joins TRBV14 to TRBJ2-7; D may correspond to TRBD1 or TRBD2 (5 bases each). Germline V gene lookup returns CDR1 SGHDN and CDR2 FVKESK. CDR3 length: 17 amino acids. V was clipped by 4 bases and J by 1 base, with 20 bases between them. The CDR3 spells CASSPLGVTPWSYEQYF. The DNA for the CDR3 is TGTGCCAGCAGCCCACTAGGGGTAACCCCTTGGTCCTACGAGCAGTACTTC.

The chain carries TRBV6-5 and TRBJ2-5; 8 bases map to TRBD1. With V trimmed by 7 bases and J by 11 bases, 15 bases remained unmatched. Germline V gene sequence: CDR1 MNHEY, CDR2 SVGAGI. The CDR3 runs 14 residues. CDR3 coding DNA: TGTGCCAGCAAAGAGACAGGGGCCTACAATGAGCAGTACTTC. Residues: CASKETGAYNEQYF.

This chain connects TRBV29-1 to TRBJ2-1; possible D gene TRBD2, 5 bases. Looked up from germline, CDR1 is SQVTM and CDR2 is ANQGSEA. CDR3 length equals 12 residues. Trimming removed 4 bases at V and 10 bases at J, with 14 bases between. The CDR3 bases are TGCAGCGTTGCCACCGGACGGGGAGAGCAGTTCTTC. It yields the protein CSVATGRGEQFF.

This clonotype has a single count. The rearrangement joins TRBV20-1 to TRBJ1-1; possibly TRBD1 for D (5 bases). There are 13 residues in the CDR3. Germline assignment: CDR1 DFQATT and CDR2 SNEGSKA (reference sequence). V was shortened by 1 base and J by 3 bases, with 9 bases between the two germline ends. In nucleotides, the CDR3 is TGCAGTGCTAGAGTAGGGGTAGACACTGAAGCTTTCTTT. It translates to CSARVGVDTEAFF.

This clonotype appeared a few times. CDR3 nucleotides: TGTGCCAGCAGCCGGACTGACCCTACTGACGAGCAGTACTTC. Translation: CASSRTDPTDEQYF. V usage is TRBV6-5 and J usage is TRBJ2-7; D is possibly TRBD2 (5 bases). Between the trimmed V and J ends, which lost 6 bases and 5 bases, there was a span of 17 bases. The CDR3 loop spans 14 amino acids. Looked up from germline, CDR1 is MNHEY and CDR2 is SVGAGI.

This clonotype occurred many times. The chain links TRBV30 to TRBJ2-2; TRBD1 matches 7 bases. Germline trimming cut 2 bases from V and 4 bases from J; bases unmatched to any gene: 7. CDR1 and CDR2 (germline): GTSNPN, SVGIG (reference sequence). This CDR3 is built from 15 residues. CDR3 DNA: TGTGCCTGGAGTCCGACAGGGCCGGGCACCGGGGAGCTGTTTTTT. Encoded protein: CAWSPTGPGTGELFF.

The rearrangement joins TRBV20-1 to TRBJ1-1; maybe TRBD1 (6 bases). Germline-derived CDR1 and CDR2 are DFQATT and SNEGSKA (reference sequence). The CDR3 runs to 12 residues. V lost 3 bases, J lost 8 bases, and 13 bases lay in between. The CDR3 protein is CSASTGPREAFF. CDR3 bases: TGCAGTGCTAGCACAGGGCCCAGGGAAGCTTTCTTT.

This clonotype has only a few counts. This chain links TRBV12-3 or TRBV12-4 with TRBJ1-4; tentatively, D is TRBD1 (6 bases). Between the trimmed V and J ends, which lost 6 bases and 8 bases, there was a span of 16 bases. CDR3 length: 14 amino acids. The CDR3: CASSPGRGKEKLFF. CDR3 DNA sequence: TGTGCCAGCAGCCCCGGGAGGGGGAAGGAAAAACTGTTTTTT.

The chain has TRBV29-1 and TRBJ2-1, with 11 nucleotides matching TRBD2. The germline V gene encodes CDR1 SQVTM and CDR2 ANQGSEA. CDR3 length equals 15 residues. Trimming at V came to 0 bases and at J to 7 bases, leaving 5 bases not matched to a gene. CDR3 loop: CSVEEGTSGQNEQFF. In nucleotides, the CDR3 is TGCAGCGTTGAAGAAGGGACTAGCGGACAAAATGAGCAGTTCTTC.

This clonotype was counted between two and nine times. The chain employs TRBV6-5 and TRBJ2-1; no clear D gene. V shed 5 bases and J shed 10 bases, with 9 bases lying between them. CDR1 is MNHEY and CDR2 is SVGAGI in the germline V gene. This CDR3 has 11 amino acids. The CDR3 DNA reads as TGTGCCAGCAGTAGCGTTAGAGAGCAGTTCTTC. Its protein product is CASSSVREQFF.

The DNA of the CDR3 is TGTGCCAGCAGTTTAATGGCGGGCACTGAAGCTTTCTTT. The encoded protein is CASSLMAGTEAFF. The chain couples TRBV27 to TRBJ1-1; no definite D call. This CDR3 comprises 13 residues. Trimming cost V 2 bases and J 4 bases, with 8 bases left between them. Germline V lookup: CDR1 MNHEY, CDR2 SMNVEV (reference sequence).

This clonotype is a singleton in its sample. The rearrangement uses TRBV4-1 and TRBJ1-1, with D possibly being TRBD1 (5 bases). Per germline, CDR1 MGHRA and CDR2 YSYEKL. V was shortened by 4 bases and J by 1 base, with 16 bases between the two germline ends. The length of the CDR3 is 16 residues. The CDR3 region is CASSPRGVGANTEAFF. The CDR3, as DNA: TGCGCCAGCAGCCCCCGGGGAGTTGGGGCGAACACTGAAGCTTTCTTT.